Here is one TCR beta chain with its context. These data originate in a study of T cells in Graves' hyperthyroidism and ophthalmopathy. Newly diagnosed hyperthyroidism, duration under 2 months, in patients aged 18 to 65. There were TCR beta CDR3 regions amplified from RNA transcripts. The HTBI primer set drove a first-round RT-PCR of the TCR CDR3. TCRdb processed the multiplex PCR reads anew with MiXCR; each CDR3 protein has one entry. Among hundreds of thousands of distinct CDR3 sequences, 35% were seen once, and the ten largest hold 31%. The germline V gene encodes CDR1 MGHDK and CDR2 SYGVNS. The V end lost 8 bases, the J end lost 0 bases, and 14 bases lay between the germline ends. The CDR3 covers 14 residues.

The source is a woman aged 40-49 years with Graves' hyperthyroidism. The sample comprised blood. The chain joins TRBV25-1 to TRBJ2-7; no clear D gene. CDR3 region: CASVLTLSSYEQYF. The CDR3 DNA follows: TGTGCCAGCGTTTTGACCTTAAGCTCCTACGAGCAGTACTTC.